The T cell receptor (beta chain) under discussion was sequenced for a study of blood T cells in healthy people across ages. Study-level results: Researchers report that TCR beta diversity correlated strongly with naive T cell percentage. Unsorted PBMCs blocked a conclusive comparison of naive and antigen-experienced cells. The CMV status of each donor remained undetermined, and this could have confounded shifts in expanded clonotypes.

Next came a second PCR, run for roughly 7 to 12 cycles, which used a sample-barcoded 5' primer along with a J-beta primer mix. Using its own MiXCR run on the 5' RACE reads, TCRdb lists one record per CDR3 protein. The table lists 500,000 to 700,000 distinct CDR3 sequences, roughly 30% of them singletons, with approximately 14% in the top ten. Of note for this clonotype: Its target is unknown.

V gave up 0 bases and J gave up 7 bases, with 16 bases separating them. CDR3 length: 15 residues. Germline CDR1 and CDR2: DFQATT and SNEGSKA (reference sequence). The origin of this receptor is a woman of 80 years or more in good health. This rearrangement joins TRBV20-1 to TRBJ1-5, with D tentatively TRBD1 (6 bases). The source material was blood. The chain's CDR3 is CSAREMRGDMQPQHF. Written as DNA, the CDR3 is TGCAGTGCTAGAGAAATGCGGGGGGACATGCAGCCCCAGCATTTT.